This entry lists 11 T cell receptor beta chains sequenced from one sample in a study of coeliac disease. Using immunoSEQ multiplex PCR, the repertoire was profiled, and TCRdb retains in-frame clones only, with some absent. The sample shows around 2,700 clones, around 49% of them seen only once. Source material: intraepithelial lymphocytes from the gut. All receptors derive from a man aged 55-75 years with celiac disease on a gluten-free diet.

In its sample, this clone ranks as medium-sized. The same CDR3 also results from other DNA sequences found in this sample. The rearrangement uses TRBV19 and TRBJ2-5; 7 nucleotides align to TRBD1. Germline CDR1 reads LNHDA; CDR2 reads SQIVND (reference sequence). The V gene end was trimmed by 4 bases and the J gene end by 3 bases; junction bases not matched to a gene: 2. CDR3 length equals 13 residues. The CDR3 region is CASSTDREETQYF. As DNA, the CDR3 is TGTGCCAGTAGTACAGACAGGGAAGAGACCCAGTACTTC.

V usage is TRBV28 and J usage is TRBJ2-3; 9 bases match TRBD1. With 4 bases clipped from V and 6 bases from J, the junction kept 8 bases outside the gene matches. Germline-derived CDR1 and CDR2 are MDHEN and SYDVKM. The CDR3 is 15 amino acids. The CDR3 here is CASSSQQGARDTQYF. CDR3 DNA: TGTGCCAGCAGTTCCCAACAGGGGGCGCGGGATACGCAGTATTTT.

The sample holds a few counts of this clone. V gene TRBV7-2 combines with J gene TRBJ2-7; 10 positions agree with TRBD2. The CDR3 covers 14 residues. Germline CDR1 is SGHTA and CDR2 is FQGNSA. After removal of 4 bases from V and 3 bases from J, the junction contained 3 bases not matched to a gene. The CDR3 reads CASSSTSGRYEQYF. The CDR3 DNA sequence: TGTGCCAGCAGCTCGACTAGCGGGCGCTACGAGCAGTACTTC.

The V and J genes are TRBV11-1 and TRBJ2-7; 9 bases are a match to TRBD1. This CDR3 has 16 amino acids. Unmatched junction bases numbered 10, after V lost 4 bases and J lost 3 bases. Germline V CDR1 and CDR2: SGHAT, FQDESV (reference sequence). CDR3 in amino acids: CASSSTTGTGSYEQYF. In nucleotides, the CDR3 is TGTGCCAGCAGCTCTACAACCGGGACAGGGAGCTACGAGCAGTACTTC.

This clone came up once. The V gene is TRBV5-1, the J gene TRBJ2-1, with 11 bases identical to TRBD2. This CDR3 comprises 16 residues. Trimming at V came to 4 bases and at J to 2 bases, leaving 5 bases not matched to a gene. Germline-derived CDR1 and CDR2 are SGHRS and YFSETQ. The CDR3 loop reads CASSPTSGTTYNEQFF. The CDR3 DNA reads TGCGCCAGCAGCCCGACTAGCGGGACGACCTACAATGAGCAGTTCTTC.

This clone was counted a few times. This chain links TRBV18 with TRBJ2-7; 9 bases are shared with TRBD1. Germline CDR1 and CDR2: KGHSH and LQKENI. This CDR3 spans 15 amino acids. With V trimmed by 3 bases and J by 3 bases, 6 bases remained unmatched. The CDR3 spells CASSPSGTGHYEQYF. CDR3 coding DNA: TGTGCCAGCTCACCCTCCGGGACAGGGCACTACGAGCAGTACTTC.

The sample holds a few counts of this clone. The CDR3 loop reads CASSTGPSNQPQHF. DNA for the CDR3: TGTGCCAGCTCAACAGGGCCGAGCAATCAGCCCCAGCATTTT. The chain has TRBV6-5 and TRBJ1-5, with D possibly TRBD1 on 6 matching bases. Trimming removed 8 bases from V and 1 base from J, with 12 bases in between. The length of the CDR3 is 14 residues. The V gene's germline CDR1 is MNHEY and CDR2 SVGAGI.

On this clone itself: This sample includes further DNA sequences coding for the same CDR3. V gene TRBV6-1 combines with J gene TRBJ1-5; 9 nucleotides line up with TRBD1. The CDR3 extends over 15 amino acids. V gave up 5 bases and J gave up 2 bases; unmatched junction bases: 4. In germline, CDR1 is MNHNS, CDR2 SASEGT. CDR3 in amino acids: CASSKGDRGNQPQHF. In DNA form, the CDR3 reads TGTGCCAGCAGTAAAGGGGACAGGGGCAATCAGCCCCAGCATTTT.

CDR3 coding DNA: TGTGCCAGCAGTTACCTGAATCAGCCCCAGCATTTT. Its translation is CASSYLNQPQHF. This chain uses TRBV6-5 with TRBJ1-5, with D unresolved. CDR1 MNHEY and CDR2 SVGAGI come from the germline V gene. This CDR3 has 12 residues. Trimming took off 2 bases at V and 4 bases at J, with 3 bases between the two ends.

The CDR3 DNA follows: TGTGCTAGTGGTTTGGGGAGACTAGCGGGAGGGCAGGGGGGAGAGACCCAGTACTTC. Amino acid sequence: CASGLGRLAGGQGGETQYF. The chain combines TRBV12-5 with TRBJ2-5; 14 bases fit TRBD2. The CDR3 is made up of 19 amino acids. Germline-derived CDR1 and CDR2 are LGHNT and FRNRAP. The junction had 11 bases not matched to a gene; V was cut back by 1 base and J by 4 bases.

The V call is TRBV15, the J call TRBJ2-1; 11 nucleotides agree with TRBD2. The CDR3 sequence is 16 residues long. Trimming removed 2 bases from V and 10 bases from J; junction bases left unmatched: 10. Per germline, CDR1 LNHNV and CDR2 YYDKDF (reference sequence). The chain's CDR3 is CATSRRGLAGMGEQFF. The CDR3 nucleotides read TGTGCCACCAGCAGACGAGGACTAGCGGGCATGGGAGAGCAGTTCTTC. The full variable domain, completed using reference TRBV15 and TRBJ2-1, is DAMVIQNPRYQVTQFGKPVTLSCSQTLNHNVMYWYQQKSSQAPKLLFHYYDKDFNNEADTPDNFQSRRPNTSFCFLDIRSPGLGDTAMYLCATSRRGLAGMGEQFFGPGTRLTVL.